These 23 T cell receptor beta chains came from one sample sequenced in a study of T cell responses to AZD1222 COVID-19 vaccine. The method was immunoSEQ multiplex PCR; TCRdb's version includes in-frame clones alone and lacks a portion of them. The sample yields some 150,000 clones, about 92% seen once. The specimen comprised peripheral blood, sampled on day 0 of AZD1222 vaccination. These receptors all come from an adult in good health.

The rearrangement links TRBV3-1 (or the pseudogene TRBV3-2) to TRBJ2-3, with D possibly being TRBD1 (5 bases). The CDR3 covers 17 residues. Deletions cut 0 bases from V and 0 bases from J, with 13 bases between. Germline-derived CDR1 and CDR2 are LGHDT and YNNKEL (reference sequence). The DNA for the CDR3 is TGTGCCAGCAGCCAAGAAACACCCAGGGTTAGCACAGATACGCAGTATTTT. Amino acids: CASSQETPRVSTDTQYF.

The chain couples TRBV4-1 to TRBJ2-1; the D is unclear. The germline V gene encodes CDR1 MGHRA and CDR2 YSYEKL. The V gene lost 0 bases and the J gene lost 2 bases, with 11 bases spanning the gap. This CDR3 is 16 amino acids long. CDR3: CASSQEIRAAYNEQFF. The CDR3 DNA follows: TGCGCCAGCAGCCAAGAAATCCGGGCTGCCTACAATGAGCAGTTCTTC.

Here the CDR3 reads CASSRGADNTEAFF. The CDR3 coding sequence is TGCGCCAGCTCACGGGGAGCTGACAACACTGAAGCTTTCTTT. The chain recombines TRBV5-1 with TRBJ1-1; D is unclear. This CDR3 spans 14 amino acids. Per the germline V gene, CDR1 is SGHRS and CDR2 is YFSETQ. The V end lost 7 bases, the J end lost 2 bases, and 15 bases lay between the germline ends.

The rearrangement uses TRBV9 and TRBJ1-3; D is ambiguous. The V and J ends lost 4 bases and 0 bases respectively, with 11 bases between them. The CDR3 is made up of 15 amino acids. The germline V gene encodes CDR1 SGDLS and CDR2 YYNGEE. The CDR3 region is CASSLRSDSGNTIYF. CDR3 coding DNA: TGTGCCAGCAGCCTCCGGAGCGACTCTGGAAACACCATATATTTT.

V is TRBV3-1 (or the pseudogene TRBV3-2) and J is TRBJ2-3; tentatively, D is TRBD2 (5 bases). V was cut by 0 bases and J by 1 base, with 8 bases left in between. The germline CDR1 and CDR2 sequences are LGHDT and YNNKEL (reference sequence). The CDR3 consists of 15 residues. The DNA for the CDR3 is TGTGCCAGCAGCCAAGATAGTAGCGGCACAGATACGCAGTATTTT. This codes for CASSQDSSGTDTQYF.

J is TRBJ2-7 and V is TRBV6-2 or TRBV6-3, with D maybe TRBD2 (6 bases). This CDR3 comprises 16 residues. CDR1 and CDR2 from the germline V gene are MNHEY and SVGEGT. V was pared by 2 bases and J by 3 bases, with 17 bases between. CDR3: CASSYVFGGGGYEQYF. Here the CDR3 DNA reads TGTGCCAGCAGTTACGTTTTCGGGGGTGGTGGCTACGAGCAGTACTTC.

The chain is built from TRBV7-2 and TRBJ1-3, with 11 nucleotides matching TRBD1. The ends lost 5 bases at V and 9 bases at J; junction bases unmatched: 12. Germline V lookup: CDR1 SGHTA, CDR2 FQGNSA. The CDR3 spans 16 residues. DNA for the CDR3: TGTGCCAGCAGCCGTAAAGGACAGGGGGCCGAGAGCACCATATATTTT. Encoded protein: CASSRKGQGAESTIYF.

The gene calls are TRBV28 and TRBJ2-7; D could derive from TRBD1 or TRBD2 (5 bases each). Looked up from germline, CDR1 is MDHEN and CDR2 is SYDVKM. The CDR3 is made up of 13 amino acids. Trimming took off 8 bases at V and 2 bases at J, with 13 bases between the two ends. This chain's CDR3 is CASHRDRTYEQYF. In DNA form, the CDR3 reads TGTGCCAGCCACCGGGACCGCACCTACGAGCAGTACTTC.

This chain joins TRBV19 and TRBJ1-1; D is possibly TRBD1 (6 bases). Germline values: CDR1 LNHDA, CDR2 SQIVND (reference sequence). V shed 3 bases and J shed 0 bases, with 11 bases lying between them. The CDR3 runs to 15 residues. The CDR3 DNA reads TGTGCCAGTAGTATTTTGGGGGGCTTGAACACTGAAGCTTTCTTT. This codes for CASSILGGLNTEAFF.

The chain carries TRBV27 and TRBJ1-6; no clear D. Trimming left V 1 base short and J 7 bases short, with 20 bases between. Germline V gene data show CDR1 as MNHEY and CDR2 as SMNVEV (reference sequence). This CDR3 spans 18 amino acids. The CDR3 sequence is CASSLYGRRAVANSPLHF. Written as DNA, the CDR3 is TGTGCCAGCAGTTTATATGGCAGGCGCGCTGTCGCCAATTCACCCCTCCACTTT.

This clone was seen a few times. The rearrangement uses TRBV5-1 and TRBJ1-1; tentative D call: TRBD1 (6 bases). The germline V and J ends were trimmed by 4 bases and 0 bases, with 16 bases remaining between them. CDR1 is SGHRS, CDR2 YFSETQ, per germline. This CDR3 region has 16 residues. CDR3: CASSPNPTGMNTEAFF. The CDR3, as DNA: TGCGCCAGCAGCCCGAACCCGACAGGAATGAACACTGAAGCTTTCTTT.

The chain is built from TRBV7-9 and TRBJ1-5; tentatively, D is TRBD1 (5 bases). Germline V gene lookup returns CDR1 SEHNR and CDR2 FQNEAQ (reference sequence). V gave up 5 bases and J gave up 4 bases, with 9 bases separating them. This CDR3 contains 13 residues. The CDR3 protein is CASSPAGNQPQHF. DNA for the CDR3: TGTGCCAGCAGCCCCGCAGGGAATCAGCCCCAGCATTTT.

J is TRBJ1-2 and V is TRBV18; D is perhaps TRBD1 (6 bases). V was pared by 4 bases and J by 2 bases, with 17 bases between. The CDR3 consists of 16 residues. In germline, CDR1 is KGHSH, CDR2 LQKENI. DNA for the CDR3: TGTGCCAGCTCACTCGGAGGAGGGGGGGTCAACTATGGCTACACCTTC. Translation: CASSLGGGGVNYGYTF.

The CDR3 DNA follows: TGTGCCAGTAGTATAGCTAGCGGGGGCAATGAGCAGTTCTTC. It specifies CASSIASGGNEQFF. The V gene is TRBV19, the J gene TRBJ2-1; 10 nucleotides match TRBD2. CDR1 and CDR2 (germline): LNHDA, SQIVND (reference sequence). CDR3 length equals 14 residues. J gave up 6 bases and V 1 base, and 0 bases lay outside the gene matches.

V usage is TRBV6-5 and J usage is TRBJ2-5; possible D gene TRBD1, 5 bases. Trimming cost V 6 bases and J 5 bases, with 16 bases left between them. CDR3 length equals 14 residues. The germline CDR1 and CDR2 sequences are MNHEY and SVGAGI. CDR3 sequence: CASRPGLGPETQYF. The CDR3, as DNA: TGTGCCAGCAGGCCGGGCCTGGGGCCCGAGACCCAGTACTTC.

Comments on this clone: No conserved phenylalanine or tryptophan is present at the end of the CDR3, so a read error is the likely explanation. Because the CDR3's place on the DNA is in doubt, the DNA is left out and the CDR3 is given as listed by TCRdb. V and J are TRBV6-5 and TRBJ1-2; TRBD1 reflects the table's D call only, with no check against the DNA. The CDR3 has 11 amino acids, counting both end residues. Germline V gene data show CDR1 as MNHEY and CDR2 as SVGAGI. The CDR3 here is CAVSRQGGIVD.

The rearrangement links TRBV12-5 to TRBJ1-1; 8 bases map to TRBD1. Germline V gives CDR1 LGHNT, CDR2 FRNRAP. The length of the CDR3 is 13 residues. J gave up 7 bases and V 7 bases, and 8 bases lay outside the gene matches. The CDR3 here is CASAMDRVIEAFF. As DNA, the CDR3 is TGTGCTAGTGCCATGGACAGGGTGATTGAAGCTTTCTTT. Variable domain in full (rest from reference TRBV12-5 and TRBJ1-1): DARVTQTPRHKVTEMGQEVTMRCQPILGHNTVFWYRQTMMQGLELLAYFRNRAPLDDSGMPKDRFSAEMPDATLATLKIQPSEPRDSAVYFCASAMDRVIEAFFGQGTRLTVV.

The chain combines TRBV2 with TRBJ2-7, with 7 nucleotides matching TRBD1. Germline assignment: CDR1 SNHLY and CDR2 FYNNEI. This CDR3 region has 14 residues. V was clipped by 5 bases and J by 3 bases; unmatched bases: 7. The CDR3 reads CASSPGTEDYEQYF. The CDR3, as DNA: TGTGCCAGCAGTCCCGGGACAGAAGACTACGAGCAGTACTTC.

V and J are TRBV12-3 or TRBV12-4 and TRBJ1-1; D is uncertain. V shed 3 bases and J shed 3 bases, with 8 bases lying between them. The CDR3 contains 13 residues. CDR3 in amino acids: CASSLKVYTEAFF. In nucleotides, the CDR3 is TGTGCCAGCAGTTTGAAGGTTTACACTGAAGCTTTCTTT.

The rearrangement joins TRBV28 to TRBJ1-2, with 8 bases identical to TRBD1. The CDR3 runs to 15 residues. The J segment lost 8 bases and the V segment lost 3 bases, leaving 11 bases of the junction unmatched. Germline CDR1 is MDHEN and CDR2 is SYDVKM. The CDR3 nucleotides read TGTGCCAGCAGTTTGGATACCGGGACAGGAGACGGCTACACCTTC. It codes for CASSLDTGTGDGYTF.

V is TRBV10-3 and J is TRBJ2-7, with 7 bases matching TRBD1. CDR1 and CDR2 from the germline V gene are ENHRY and SYGVKD. The V and J ends lost 3 bases and 0 bases, in that order; junction bases with no gene match: 11. There are 17 residues in the CDR3. The CDR3 sequence is CAISDPTGDLSSYEQYF. In nucleotides, the CDR3 is TGTGCCATCAGTGACCCAACAGGGGATTTGAGCTCCTACGAGCAGTACTTC.

V is TRBV12-3 or TRBV12-4 and J is TRBJ2-1, with 7 nucleotides matching TRBD2. The CDR3 length is 12 residues. The ends lost 6 bases at V and 6 bases at J; junction bases unmatched: 2. The CDR3 protein is CASRRTSNEQFF. CDR3 in DNA: TGTGCCAGCAGGCGGACTAGCAATGAGCAGTTCTTC.

The J gene is TRBJ1-1, the V gene TRBV28; D possibly corresponds to TRBD1 (5 bases). V gave up 5 bases and J gave up 4 bases, with 20 bases separating them. CDR3 length equals 16 residues. The germline gives CDR1 MDHEN, CDR2 SYDVKM. CDR3 sequence: CASSAPGQAKGTEAFF. CDR3 sequence (DNA): TGTGCCAGCAGTGCCCCGGGGCAGGCGAAGGGCACTGAAGCTTTCTTT.